This TCR beta chain was retrieved from a study of shared clonotypes between healthy human individuals. Study-wide results and caveats: Only a few donors were included, so the genetic and exposure-history diversity represented was limited.

Naive CD8 cells, CD45RO-negative and positively selected for CCR7, excluded terminally differentiated effector memory CD45RA+ cells. Adult donors, all healthy and HIV-negative, had no recent acute infections or vaccinations. Deep was the level used in running the assay. Per the study methods: Filtering of immunoSEQ junctional sequences could not match full-length read filtering. Profiling relied on immunoSEQ multiplex PCR, and the TCRdb table lists in-frame clones only, not all of them. V and J calls and clone size follow that table, whereas D and trimming were derived from the DNA. This sample has hundreds of thousands of clones; roughly 98% occur once, and the top ten carry around 0.3%. This clone was picked up one time. Its antigen is still unknown. The CDR3 has 16 residues. Germline V gene data show CDR1 as SEHNR and CDR2 as FQNEAQ (reference sequence). Trimming removed 4 bases from V and 3 bases from J; junction bases left unmatched: 7.

The sequencing sample was made of naive CD8+ T cells sorted from blood. The sequence came from a young man in good health. The genes are TRBV7-9 and TRBJ2-1, with 9 bases fitting TRBD2. The CDR3 loop is CASSSAGTSNYNEQFF. CDR3 bases: TGTGCCAGCAGCTCAGCGGGGACTAGCAACTACAATGAGCAGTTCTTC.